This note documents a single T cell receptor (beta chain) sequence. The antigen this receptor binds is unknown. No clone much larger than this one lies a single base away; base qualities are absent. From a lookup of the germline V gene, CDR1 and CDR2 are WSHSY and SAAADI. The junction carries 11 bases between V and J, which are trimmed by 5 bases and 7 bases respectively. The CDR3 covers 13 residues, taking in both the cysteine and the phenylalanine. Just the 39-base CDR3 DNA is kept, in frame starting at base 1. The data were taken from a study of cytomegalovirus exposure and HLA in healthy donors (dated by TCRdb to the late 2010s). About the full investigation: According to a later analysis, one platform produced both the roughly 130 validation repertoires and the approximately 660 repertoires of the first cohort. The study was designed to test whether signatures of past pathogen exposure could be identified by cataloging public T cell receptors. A separate validation cohort of 90 to 150 different subjects was used in addition to the roughly 670-subject first cohort. To predict cytomegalovirus infection status, the study combined high-throughput TCR immunosequencing, statistical association of individual TCRs with disease status, and machine learning. Broad study findings and their caveats: A few of the identified cytomegalovirus-associated TCR beta chains were confirmed in vitro to be specific for cytomegalovirus antigens. The classifier was reported to diagnose cytomegalovirus status with high specificity and sensitivity in both the original cohort and the validation cohort. The authors suggested that the approach could potentially be generalized to other disease states and immunological phenotypes. A later analysis found that TCRs clustered in the first cohort also tended to co-occur in the 130 or so validation repertoires, with 90% to 95% of cluster scores above 0. In the study, some 160 TCR beta chains were listed as associated with cytomegalovirus. Most TCR sequences were seen in very few donors, while some public TCRs were found in many individuals. A later analysis had no HLA typing for the validation cohort, so co-occurrence there was scored across all 120 repertoires.

Separate from the roughly 660-subject first cohort, the validation cohort of roughly 120 subjects was the group to which the donors belonged. The library was prepared using the immunoSEQ multiplex PCR assay. The paper's processing steps were these. To diagnose cytomegalovirus status from the catalog of TCR beta chain sequences, a statistical classification framework was built. In its TCRdb copy, this immuneACCESS table keeps in-frame sequences only and misses some clones. Where compared with another copy, unresolved V genes explain less than half of these, and the others have no known cause. V, J and clone size were drawn from that table, and D and trimming were deduced from the DNA. Present in this sample are some 130,000 clones, 89% of which were seen just once. Clones ranked in the top ten supply 0.95% to 1.5% of the sample.

The sample was PBMCs. This clonotype was sampled from a woman between 18 and 29 years old in good health and CMV-seronegative. The sequence joins TRBV10-2 to TRBJ2-2; a tentative D match to TRBD1 spans 6 bases. The nucleotide sequence reads as follows: TGCGCCAGCAGTCTTACAGGGATCGGGGAGCTGTTTTTT. Its protein product is CASSLTGIGELFF.